A selection of T cell receptor beta chains follows, all from one sample in a study of cytomegalovirus exposure and HLA in healthy donors. Method: immunoSEQ multiplex PCR; TCRdb's copy keeps in-frame clones and lacks some. The sample comprises 85,000 to 130,000 clones, 71% of which are singletons, and 2.5% to 3.5% rests with the top ten. The sample taken for sequencing was PBMCs. Receptors originate from a female donor in good health and CMV-seronegative. Both conserved end residues are part of each CDR3. The D gene is left open where the match is weak. The size of a clone is reported for some rows only, either as once, few or many, or as a class for expanded clones.

TRBJ1-5 | TRBV15 | . | . | CATSRGEGWNQPQHF | TGTGCCACCAGCAGAGGGGAGGGTTGGAATCAGCCCCAGCATTTT
TRBJ2-7 | TRBV6-1 | . | . | CASRDHSGRGYEQYF | TGTGCCAGCAGGGATCACAGTGGCCGGGGCTACGAGCAGTACTTC
TRBJ1-5 | TRBV5-1 | . | . | CASSLDSFSNQPQHF | TGCGCCAGCAGCTTGGACAGCTTTAGCAATCAGCCCCAGCATTTT
TRBJ2-3 | TRBV30 | . | . | CAWSPNPGSDTQYF | TGTGCCTGGAGCCCCAACCCGGGGTCAGATACGCAGTATTTT
TRBJ2-7 | TRBV10-2 | TRBD2 | few | CASSDRLSGDSYEQYF | TGCGCCAGCAGTGATCGCCTGAGCGGGGACTCCTACGAGCAGTACTTC
TRBJ2-7 | TRBV19 | TRBD2 | few | CASGGGYEQYF | TGTGCCAGTGGGGGGGGCTACGAGCAGTACTTC
TRBJ2-5 | TRBV7-3 | . | few | CASSLTGGQETQYF | TGTGCCAGCAGCTTAACGGGGGGCCAAGAGACCCAGTACTTC
TRBJ2-1 | TRBV6-4 | . | many | CASSDSESSEQFF | TGTGCCAGCAGTGACTCAGAGTCCTCAGAGCAGTTCTTC
TRBJ2-1 | TRBV7-3 | TRBD2 | . | CASSFSGSHNEQFF | TGTGCCAGCAGCTTCAGCGGGAGCCACAATGAGCAGTTCTTC
TRBJ1-5 | TRBV27 | TRBD1 | medium-sized | CASSLGTGIQPQHF | TGTGCCAGCAGTTTAGGGACAGGGATTCAGCCCCAGCATTTT
TRBJ2-7 | TRBV4-1 | TRBD2 | . | CVSSQDAQREGFYEQYF | TGCGTCAGCAGCCAAGACGCTCAGCGGGAGGGCTTCTACGAGCAGTACTTC
TRBJ2-2 | TRBV30 | TRBD1 | . | CAWSVSTGGSGELFF | TGTGCCTGGAGTGTTTCTACAGGGGGCTCCGGGGAGCTGTTTTTT
TRBJ2-7 | TRBV27 | . | few | CASSLHPGVYEQYF | TGTGCCAGCAGTCTACACCCCGGGGTCTACGAGCAGTACTTC
TRBJ2-7 | TRBV7-9 | TRBD2 | few | CASSFSGTSYEQYF | TGTGCCAGCAGCTTCTCCGGGACTAGTTACGAGCAGTACTTC
TRBJ2-1 | TRBV29-1 | TRBD2 | . | CSVDFWTSGSRNNEQFF | TGCAGCGTTGATTTCTGGACTAGCGGGAGCCGTAACAATGAGCAGTTCTTC
TRBJ2-7 | TRBV10-1 | . | . | CASSESGRYEQYF | TGCGCCAGCAGTGAGTCTGGGCGCTACGAGCAGTACTTC
TRBJ1-5 | TRBV30 | TRBD1 | . | CAWSVSGTGKNQPQHF | TGTGCCTGGAGTGTATCAGGGACAGGGAAAAATCAGCCCCAGCATTTT
TRBJ2-1 | TRBV15 | TRBD2 | . | CATGIGLAVYNEQFF | TGTGCCACCGGGATAGGACTAGCGGTTTACAATGAGCAGTTCTTC
TRBJ2-5 | TRBV18 | TRBD2 | . | CASSPPSGRASETQYF | TGTGCCAGCTCACCGCCCAGCGGGAGGGCCTCTGAGACCCAGTACTTC
TRBJ2-1 | TRBV11-3 | TRBD2 | once | CASSQTSGGPGEQFF | TGTGCCAGCAGCCAGACGTCGGGAGGGCCAGGTGAGCAGTTCTTC
TRBJ2-5 | TRBV30 | TRBD2 | . | CAWRGNSGETQYF | TGTGCCTGGAGGGGAAATAGCGGGGAGACCCAGTACTTC
TRBJ2-2 | TRBV7-8 | . | . | CASSSPVTSNTGELFF | TGTGCCAGCAGCTCCCCGGTGACTTCTAACACCGGGGAGCTGTTTTTT
TRBJ2-2 | TRBV6-1 | TRBD2 | . | CASSELGLAGVGGELFF | TGTGCCAGCAGTGAATTGGGACTAGCGGGAGTTGGCGGGGAGCTGTTTTTT
TRBJ2-6 | TRBV9 | . | . | CASSVEFGLASGANVLTF | TGTGCCAGCAGCGTAGAATTTGGGCTCGCCTCTGGGGCCAACGTCCTGACTTTC
TRBJ2-3 | TRBV9 | TRBD2 | . | CASSVAGMTSGSTDTQYF | TGTGCCAGCAGCGTAGCCGGGATGACTAGCGGGAGTACAGATACGCAGTATTTT
TRBJ2-1 | TRBV27 | . | . | CASSLGSAAYNEQFF | TGTGCCAGCAGTTTGGGGAGCGCGGCCTACAATGAGCAGTTCTTC
TRBJ2-7 | TRBV4-3 | TRBD2 | . | CASSQEEREGFEQYF | TGCGCCAGCAGCCAAGAGGAGCGGGAGGGTTTCGAGCAGTACTTC
TRBJ2-4 | TRBV2 | TRBD1 | . | CASSATGWAKNIQYF | TGTGCCAGCAGTGCGACAGGGTGGGCCAAAAACATTCAGTACTTC
TRBJ2-3 | TRBV29-1 | . | . | CSAGLLTDTQYF | TGCAGCGCAGGACTACTAACAGATACGCAGTATTTT
TRBJ2-3 | TRBV12-5 | TRBD1 | few | CASAWDSTQYF | TGTGCTAGTGCCTGGGACAGTACGCAGTATTTT
TRBJ1-1 | TRBV30 | . | . | CAYKRTEAFF | TGTGCCTACAAACGCACTGAAGCTTTCTTT
TRBJ2-3 | TRBV2 | . | . | CASLGTPKPDTQYF | TGTGCCAGTCTTGGGACACCCAAACCAGATACGCAGTATTTT
TRBJ2-7 | TRBV5-5 | TRBD1 | . | CASTGGTQGETYEQYF | TGTGCCAGCACAGGGGGCACGCAGGGGGAAACCTACGAGCAGTACTTC
TRBJ2-2 | TRBV10-3 | . | . | CAISELLITSLNTGELFF | TGTGCCATCAGTGAACTGCTAATCACTTCCTTGAACACCGGGGAGCTGTTTTTT
TRBJ2-1 | TRBV10-3 | TRBD1 | . | CAFHSGTVNNEQFF | TGTGCCTTTCATTCCGGGACAGTCAACAATGAGCAGTTCTTC
TRBJ2-3 | TRBV11-2 | TRBD2 | . | CASSPGLAADTQYF | TGTGCCAGCAGCCCAGGACTAGCGGCAGATACGCAGTATTTT
TRBJ1-1 | TRBV30 | . | . | CAWSRKARTEAFF | TGTGCCTGGAGCCGGAAGGCGAGGACTGAAGCTTTCTTT
TRBJ2-4 | TRBV5-4 | . | few | CASSLGGERGKNIQYF | TGTGCCAGCAGCTTGGGGGGGGAACGGGGCAAAAACATTCAGTACTTC
TRBJ2-3 | TRBV4-1 | TRBD1 | . | CASLGVATGDTDTQYF | TGCGCCAGCCTCGGAGTGGCGACAGGGGACACAGATACGCAGTATTTT
TRBJ2-7 | TRBV6-5 | . | . | CASNSRPTGVNEQYF | TGTGCCAGCAATTCCCGTCCGACGGGAGTAAACGAGCAGTACTTC
TRBJ2-1 | TRBV7-6 | . | once | CASSLDSDTGDEQFF | TGTGCCAGCAGCTTAGATAGCGACACCGGGGATGAGCAGTTCTTC
TRBJ2-4 | TRBV29-1 | . | few | CSVEKGAQEKNIQYF | TGCAGCGTTGAAAAAGGGGCACAAGAGAAAAACATTCAGTACTTC
TRBJ2-3 | TRBV6-4 | TRBD1 | . | CASSETGGATDTQYF | TGTGCCAGCAGTGAGACAGGGGGAGCCACAGATACGCAGTATTTT
TRBJ1-2 | TRBV9 | TRBD1 | . | CASSAGTGYSYGYTF | TGTGCCAGCAGCGCCGGGACAGGGTATTCCTATGGCTACACCTTC